This T cell receptor (beta chain) is from a study of T-cell memory formation after mild COVID-19. General study results and limits: The study detected some responding clones in pre-infection memory, suggesting cross-reactive memory joined.

TCRdb itself ran the 5' RACE reads through MiXCR, one entry per CDR3 protein. Among more than 350,000 distinct CDR3 sequences, roughly 21% were seen once, and the ten largest hold under 15%. This clonotype was picked up many times. Its antigen is unknown. Trimming at V came to 2 bases and at J to 4 bases, leaving 7 bases not matched to a gene. The CDR3 sequence is 15 residues long. Germline CDR1 reads KGHDR; CDR2 reads SFDVKD. The chain has TRBV24-1 and TRBJ2-7; 7 bases agree with TRBD1. The receptor was isolated from an adult woman who had mild COVID-19 (a few samples of this study predate the infection). Cell type and time point are not known. The sample comprised PBMCs or a T cell subset sorted from them (not recorded which). CDR3 DNA sequence: TGTGCCACCAGTGATTCCGGGACAGCACGGTACGAGCAGTACTTC. Translation: CATSDSGTARYEQYF.